Below are 27 T cell receptor beta chains sequenced from a single sample in a study of follicular helper T cells after annual influenza vaccination. TCRdb keeps only in-frame clones here, not all; method: immunoSEQ multiplex PCR. The table lists fewer than 7,500 clones, about 82% of them singletons. Time point here: 2015-2016 season, pre-vaccination. Sequencing used CXCR5+ CD38- circulating T follicular helper cells from blood, obtained on the day of influenza vaccination. Subset of the sample: circulating Tfh, non-naive CD4+CXCR5+PD-1+ (ICOS+CD38+ or ICOS-CD38-). The source is an adult who received the influenza vaccine.

In its sample, this clone was seen a few times. This chain uses TRBV12-2 with TRBJ2-7; TRBD2 reflects the table's D call only, with no check against the DNA. TRBV12-2 is a documented pseudogene. CDR3 length equals 15 residues. The CDR3 spells CASRLAPELSYEQYF. CDR3 DNA: TGTGCAAGTCGCTTAGCTCCGGAGCTCTCCTACGAGCAGTACTTC.

This sequence joins TRBV19 and TRBJ1-2; TRBD1 aligns across 7 bases. Losses at the gene ends were 4 bases for V and 8 bases for J; bases not matched to a gene: 13. In germline, CDR1 is LNHDA, CDR2 SQIVND (reference sequence). The CDR3 contains 15 residues. CDR3 amino acids: CASSRDSTGTSGYTF. CDR3 nucleotides: TGTGCCAGTAGTAGAGACTCGACAGGGACTTCAGGCTACACCTTC.

V is TRBV7-2 and J is TRBJ2-7, with D unresolved. The germline V gene has CDR1 SGHTA and CDR2 FQGNSA. With 5 bases removed from V and 1 base from J, the gap between germline ends came to 15 bases. The CDR3 runs 15 residues. CDR3 protein: CASSPQSGESYEQYF. CDR3 bases: TGTGCCAGCAGCCCCCAGTCGGGTGAATCCTACGAGCAGTACTTC.

This chain uses TRBV5-5 with TRBJ1-4; D ambiguous. Per germline, CDR1 SGHKS and CDR2 YYEKEE (reference sequence). The CDR3 contains 12 residues. The V end was cut by 2 bases, the J end by 8 bases, with 7 bases between. As DNA, the CDR3 is TGTGCCAGCAGCTTAGACCTGGAAAAACTGTTTTTT. It translates to CASSLDLEKLFF.

The rearrangement uses TRBV6-1 and TRBJ1-5; TRBD1 matches at 8 bases. J lost 4 bases, V lost 2 bases, and 7 bases had no gene match. Germline CDR1 MNHNS, CDR2 SASEGT. The CDR3 runs to 16 residues. The CDR3, as DNA: TGTGCCAGCAGTGAACCTTTTAGACAGGGGAATCAGCCCCAGCATTTT. It yields the protein CASSEPFRQGNQPQHF.

The CDR3 nucleotides are TGCGCCAGCAGCTTACTAGCGGGCACAGATACGCAGTATTTT. Translation: CASSLLAGTDTQYF. The rearrangement uses TRBV5-1 and TRBJ2-3, with 8 bases matching TRBD2. The junction had 0 bases not matched to a gene; V was cut back by 2 bases and J by 1 base. The CDR3 runs 14 residues. Germline loops: CDR1 SGHRS, CDR2 YFSETQ.

V usage is TRBV14 and J usage is TRBJ2-1; 12 bases agree with TRBD2. V lost 4 bases, J lost 3 bases, and 10 bases stayed unmatched. The CDR3 covers 18 residues. Germline CDR1 SGHDN, CDR2 FVKESK. This chain's CDR3 is CASSRGLAGSALYNEQFF. The CDR3 bases are TGTGCCAGCAGCCGCGGACTAGCGGGGAGCGCTCTCTACAATGAGCAGTTCTTC. Combining the CDR3 with reference TRBV14 and TRBJ2-1 gives the whole variable domain EAGVTQFPSHSVIEKGQTVTLRCDPISGHDNLYWYRRVMGKEIKFLLHFVKESKQDESGMPNNRFLAERTGGTYSTLKVQPAELEDSGVYFCASSRGLAGSALYNEQFFGPGTRLTVL.

The chain employs TRBV5-1 and TRBJ2-5; weak D call: TRBD1 (6 bases). CDR3 length equals 13 residues. Trimming took off 3 bases at V and 5 bases at J, with 11 bases between the two ends. Germline loops: CDR1 SGHRS, CDR2 YFSETQ. The CDR3 is CASSWTVGETQYF. The DNA for the CDR3 is TGCGCCAGCAGCTGGACAGTTGGGGAGACCCAGTACTTC.

J is TRBJ2-5 and V is TRBV2; D is unresolved. Germline V gene lookup returns CDR1 SNHLY and CDR2 FYNNEI. There are 14 residues in the CDR3. V lost 4 bases, J lost 2 bases, and 11 bases lay in between. DNA of the CDR3: TGTGCCAGCAGTGGAGGACGGCTTCAAGAGACCCAGTACTTC. This translates into CASSGGRLQETQYF. Drawing the rest from reference TRBV2 and TRBJ2-5, the complete variable domain is EPEVTQTPSHQVTQMGQEVILRCVPISNHLYFYWYRQILGQKVEFLVSFYNNEISEKSEIFDDQFSVERPDGSNFTLKIRSTKLEDSAMYFCASSGGRLQETQYFGPGTRLLVL.

The chain carries TRBV9 and TRBJ2-1, with 8 positions matching TRBD2. CDR1 and CDR2 (germline): SGDLS, YYNGEE. The J segment lost 4 bases and the V segment lost 1 base, leaving 7 bases of the junction unmatched. The length of the CDR3 is 16 residues. The CDR3: CASSVTSGLGYNEQFF. The CDR3 coding sequence is TGTGCCAGCAGCGTAACTTCGGGACTAGGGTACAATGAGCAGTTCTTC.

The rearrangement uses TRBV5-1 and TRBJ1-2, with D perhaps TRBD1 (6 bases). Trimming took off 5 bases at V and 2 bases at J, with 19 bases between the two ends. Germline values: CDR1 SGHRS, CDR2 YFSETQ. CDR3 length equals 16 residues. The CDR3 spells CASRDGTGYGNYGYTF. DNA of the CDR3: TGCGCCAGCAGGGACGGAACAGGGTATGGGAACTATGGCTACACCTTC.

J is TRBJ2-2 and V is TRBV7-2; D is unresolved. Trimming shortened V by 0 bases and J by 6 bases, and 8 bases separated the two germline ends. Per the germline V gene, CDR1 is SGHTA and CDR2 is FQGNSA. The CDR3 sequence is 14 residues long. CDR3 in DNA: TGTGCCAGCAGCTTAGCGGGTTTTGCCGGGGAGCTGTTTTTT. Protein sequence: CASSLAGFAGELFF.

The genes are TRBV7-8 and TRBJ2-1, with 9 bases fitting TRBD2. Germline V gene sequence: CDR1 SGHVS, CDR2 FQNEAQ. Trimming at V came to 1 base and at J to 6 bases, leaving 16 bases not matched to a gene. This CDR3 is 19 amino acids long. The CDR3 DNA is TGTGCCAGCAGCTTAGTAGGGGTAGGTAGCGGGAGTCTCTCCAATGAGCAGTTCTTC. Protein sequence: CASSLVGVGSGSLSNEQFF.

This sequence joins TRBV4-3 and TRBJ2-3; D tentatively reads TRBD1 or TRBD2 (7 bases each). Germline loops: CDR1 LGHNA, CDR2 YSLEER. This CDR3 comprises 16 residues. The V end was cut by 4 bases, the J end by 0 bases, with 14 bases between. The CDR3 DNA reads as TGCGCCAGCAGCCGAGCAGGGGGGGTGAGCACAGATACGCAGTATTTT. This gives the protein CASSRAGGVSTDTQYF.

This chain uses TRBV19 with TRBJ1-5, with D possibly being TRBD1 (5 bases). CDR1 and CDR2 (germline): LNHDA, SQIVND (reference sequence). The CDR3 extends over 14 amino acids. The V end was cut by 7 bases, the J end by 7 bases, with 17 bases between. In nucleotides, the CDR3 is TGTGCCAGTACCCCTCGGGGGAGTCGGCAGCCCCAGCATTTT. It codes for CASTPRGSRQPQHF.

The rearrangement links TRBV19 to TRBJ2-7, with TRBD1 as a possible D gene (5 bases). From germline, CDR1 is LNHDA and CDR2 SQIVND (reference sequence). Trimming removed 10 bases at V and 0 bases at J, with 16 bases between. The CDR3 is 14 amino acids. The CDR3 DNA reads TGTGCCACCAGACAGAAGTCGGGCTCCTACGAGCAGTACTTC. Translating it yields CATRQKSGSYEQYF.

V is TRBV25-1 and J is TRBJ1-2; TRBD1 matches 7 bases. Trimming cost V 2 bases and J 1 base; bases outside gene matches: 4. The germline V gene encodes CDR1 MGHDK and CDR2 SYGVNS. This CDR3 has 15 residues. Written as DNA, the CDR3 is TGTGCCAGCAGTGAAGGGACAGCTAATAACTATGGCTACACCTTC. Translating gives CASSEGTANNYGYTF.

The chain has TRBV28 and TRBJ2-1, with a weak D call TRBD1 (5 bases). The CDR3 is 13 residues long. The V end lost 8 bases, the J end lost 9 bases, and 17 bases lay between the germline ends. The germline gives CDR1 MDHEN, CDR2 SYDVKM. For the CDR3, the DNA is TGTGCCAGCTACTCCCAAGGGGTGGGTGAGCAGTTCTTC. Amino acids: CASYSQGVGEQFF.

The chain joins TRBV9 to TRBJ2-1; TRBD2 agrees at 13 bases. The CDR3 runs to 15 residues. J gave up 7 bases and V 1 base, and 2 bases lay outside the gene matches. CDR1 SGDLS and CDR2 YYNGEE come from the germline V gene. CDR3 sequence (DNA): TGTGCCAGCAGCGTATTGGGACTAGCGGGAAATGAGCAGTTCTTC. It encodes CASSVLGLAGNEQFF.

The chain combines TRBV2 with TRBJ1-1; the D is unclear. The CDR3 is 13 amino acids. Trimming pared 5 bases from V and 2 bases from J, leaving 9 bases between. Germline CDR1 and CDR2: SNHLY and FYNNEI. Written as DNA, the CDR3 is TGTGCCAGCAGTAGAGACACCAACACTGAAGCTTTCTTT. Amino acids: CASSRDTNTEAFF. Drawing the rest from reference TRBV2 and TRBJ1-1, the complete variable domain is EPEVTQTPSHQVTQMGQEVILRCVPISNHLYFYWYRQILGQKVEFLVSFYNNEISEKSEIFDDQFSVERPDGSNFTLKIRSTKLEDSAMYFCASSRDTNTEAFFGQGTRLTVV.

The gene calls are TRBV27 and TRBJ2-2; 9 nucleotides line up with TRBD1. Germline assignment: CDR1 MNHEY and CDR2 SMNVEV (reference sequence). This CDR3 contains 15 residues. Germline trimming cut 5 bases from V and 7 bases from J; bases unmatched to any gene: 8. This CDR3 reads CASSRRTGAVGELFF. As DNA, the CDR3 is TGTGCCAGCAGTCGCCGGACAGGGGCAGTCGGGGAGCTGTTTTTT.

V usage is TRBV29-1 and J usage is TRBJ1-2, with D possibly being TRBD1 (6 bases). There are 12 residues in the CDR3. Germline CDR1 reads SQVTM; CDR2 reads ANQGSEA. V dropped 8 bases and J dropped 6 bases, with 16 bases sitting between them. As DNA, the CDR3 is TGCAGCACTCATGGACAGATGGATGGCTACACCTTC. Translated: CSTHGQMDGYTF.

This clone has just a few counts. This chain joins TRBV19 and TRBJ2-7, with 9 positions matching TRBD2. The CDR3 has 16 residues. Germline V CDR1 and CDR2: LNHDA, SQIVND (reference sequence). V shed 4 bases, J shed 3 bases, and the junction held 10 bases outside the gene matches. Here the CDR3 reads CASSRTSDLQNYEQYF. CDR3 coding DNA: TGTGCCAGTAGTAGGACTAGCGACCTACAGAACTACGAGCAGTACTTC.

In its sample, this clone was seen a few times. The chain recombines TRBV2 with TRBJ2-7; 8 bases match TRBD2. There are 13 residues in the CDR3. Germline V gene sequence: CDR1 SNHLY, CDR2 FYNNEI. The V segment lost 8 bases and the J segment 0 bases; nucleotides outside the gene matches: 3. CDR3 region: CASSLAASYEQYF. The CDR3, as DNA: TGTGCCAGCTCACTAGCGGCCTCCTACGAGCAGTACTTC.

V gene TRBV5-1 combines with J gene TRBJ2-1; 13 positions agree with TRBD2. CDR1 is SGHRS and CDR2 is YFSETQ in the germline V gene. This CDR3 spans 16 amino acids. J was trimmed by 5 bases and V by 4 bases; bases with no gene match: 6. Here the CDR3 DNA reads TGCGCCAGCAGCGAACTAGCGGGAGGGGGCAACAATGAGCAGTTCTTC. Translation: CASSELAGGGNNEQFF.

This clone was counted between two and nine times. The chain carries TRBV7-2 and TRBJ2-7; 7 nucleotides line up with TRBD1. CDR3 length equals 14 residues. Losses at the gene ends were 1 base for V and 3 bases for J; bases not matched to a gene: 3. CDR1 is SGHTA, CDR2 FQGNSA, per germline. The CDR3 nucleotides read TGTGCCAGCAGCTTAGAGGGGACAGTCTACGAGCAGTACTTC. Translation gives CASSLEGTVYEQYF.

This sequence joins TRBV28 and TRBJ2-5; 10 positions agree with TRBD2. Germline CDR1 reads MDHEN; CDR2 reads SYDVKM. The CDR3 contains 16 residues. J lost 4 bases, V lost 5 bases, and 10 bases had no gene match. In nucleotides, the CDR3 is TGTGCCAGCAGTGGAACCTTAGCGGGAGGAGGAGAGACCCAGTACTTC. Its protein product is CASSGTLAGGGETQYF.